Presented here are 20 T cell receptor beta chains from one specimen sequenced in a study of blood T cell repertoires in COVID-19. Using immunoSEQ multiplex PCR, the repertoire was profiled, and TCRdb retains in-frame clones only, with some absent. The sample lists about 250,000 clones, roughly 90% occurring once. The sequencing input was PBMCs or T cells enriched from blood (not recorded which). These receptors all stem from a woman between 25 and 40 years old with acute COVID-19.

This sequence joins TRBV12-3 or TRBV12-4 and TRBJ1-1; D uncertain. The CDR3 sequence is 13 residues long. The V end was cut by 3 bases, the J end by 1 base, with 6 bases between. CDR3 amino acids: CASSFRQNTEAFF. In DNA form, the CDR3 reads TGTGCCAGCAGTTTTAGACAGAACACTGAAGCTTTCTTT.

This chain uses TRBV5-4 with TRBJ2-5, with 12 nucleotides matching TRBD2. Germline CDR1 SGHNT, CDR2 YYREEE (reference sequence). The CDR3 spans 14 residues. The V and J ends lost 4 bases and 3 bases, in that order; junction bases with no gene match: 1. This CDR3 reads CASSRLAGEETQYF. The CDR3 DNA reads TGTGCCAGCAGCCGACTAGCGGGGGAAGAGACCCAGTACTTC.

CDR3 in DNA: TGTGCCAGCAGTTCAGGACTGAGGCCCCAGCATTTT. Amino acids: CASSSGLRPQHF. V usage is TRBV12-3 or TRBV12-4 and J usage is TRBJ1-5; unclear D gene. The length of the CDR3 is 12 residues. With 4 bases removed from V and 9 bases from J, the gap between germline ends came to 10 bases.

This clone has just a few counts. The chain has TRBV7-9 and TRBJ2-5; 10 bases fit TRBD2. Germline assignment: CDR1 SEHNR and CDR2 FQNEAQ (reference sequence). CDR3 size: 16 residues. With V trimmed by 8 bases and J by 4 bases, 13 bases remained unmatched. This CDR3 reads CASAVGAGGPGETQYF. CDR3 bases: TGTGCCAGCGCCGTGGGAGCGGGGGGGCCAGGAGAGACCCAGTACTTC.

With regard to this clone: This same CDR3 is encoded by further DNA sequences in the sample. J is TRBJ1-4 and V is TRBV5-6, with D unclear. The CDR3 sequence is 11 residues long. The V gene's germline CDR1 is SGHDT and CDR2 YYEEEE. Trimming removed 2 bases from V and 8 bases from J, with 4 bases in between. The CDR3 is CASSFREKLFF. For the CDR3, the DNA is TGTGCCAGCAGCTTTAGAGAAAAACTGTTTTTT.

This clone was counted a few times. This chain joins TRBV9 and TRBJ2-7; possible D gene TRBD2, 5 bases. Germline V gene sequence: CDR1 SGDLS, CDR2 YYNGEE. There are 16 residues in the CDR3. V lost 1 base to trimming and J lost 5 bases, with 19 bases between them. The CDR3 bases are TGTGCCAGCAGCGTAAGGGAGTTGGGGTTCAGAAACGAGCAGTACTTC. Protein: CASSVRELGFRNEQYF.

The rearrangement uses TRBV2 and TRBJ1-4, with D unclear. CDR1 SNHLY and CDR2 FYNNEI come from the germline V gene. The ends were cut back, 1 base at V and 6 bases at J, with 9 bases in the middle. The CDR3 covers 14 residues. The CDR3 sequence is CASSEGAGYEKLFF. The DNA for the CDR3 is TGTGCCAGCAGTGAAGGTGCAGGCTATGAAAAACTGTTTTTT.

V is TRBV29-1 and J is TRBJ1-2; 9 bases map to TRBD1. This CDR3 spans 11 amino acids. Germline loops: CDR1 SQVTM, CDR2 ANQGSEA. The trim removed 6 bases at V and 6 bases at J, leaving 2 bases unmatched. The CDR3 here is CSVWTGDGYTF. CDR3 bases: TGCAGCGTCTGGACAGGGGATGGCTACACCTTC.

Notes on this clone: This CDR3 fails to terminate in the conserved phenylalanine or tryptophan, so it likely reflects a read error. Because the CDR3's place on the DNA is in doubt, the DNA is left out and the CDR3 is given as listed by TCRdb. This rearrangement joins TRBV3-1 (or the pseudogene TRBV3-2) to TRBJ1-6; TRBD1 is the table's D call, not checked against the DNA. CDR1 is LGHDT, CDR2 YNNKEL, per germline (reference sequence). With termini counted, the CDR3 has 11 amino acids. The CDR3: CASSHPGHQVV.

The genes are TRBV28 and TRBJ1-6, with 9 nucleotides matching TRBD1. With V trimmed by 2 bases and J by 1 base, 6 bases remained unmatched. The germline V gene encodes CDR1 MDHEN and CDR2 SYDVKM. The CDR3 spans 18 residues. CDR3 residues: CASSLNRGPYSYNSPLHF. The DNA of the CDR3 is TGTGCCAGCAGTTTAAACAGGGGGCCGTATTCCTATAATTCACCCCTCCACTTT.

The chain combines TRBV5-4 with TRBJ1-6; no definite D call. Germline values: CDR1 SGHNT, CDR2 YYREEE (reference sequence). The CDR3 loop spans 15 amino acids. Trimming cost V 1 base and J 9 bases, with 14 bases left between them. This CDR3 reads CASSLSAQVISPLHF. The CDR3 DNA is TGTGCCAGCAGCTTGTCGGCTCAGGTTATTTCACCCCTCCACTTT.

The chain links TRBV12-3 or TRBV12-4 to TRBJ2-7; the match to TRBD1 covers 9 bases. The CDR3 extends over 13 amino acids. The V gene end was trimmed by 6 bases and the J gene end by 4 bases; junction bases not matched to a gene: 4. CDR3 sequence: CASSGQGQYEQYF. CDR3 nucleotide sequence: TGTGCCAGCAGCGGACAGGGGCAATACGAGCAGTACTTC.

The J gene is TRBJ1-2, the V gene TRBV28; 7 bases map to TRBD1. V lost 4 bases and J lost 4; bases outside the gene matches: 6. The germline CDR1 and CDR2 sequences are MDHEN and SYDVKM. This CDR3 comprises 14 residues. The CDR3 DNA is TGTGCCAGCAGTTCGACAGGGCGATCCTATGGCTACACCTTC. This sequence encodes CASSSTGRSYGYTF.

The genes are TRBV7-8 and TRBJ2-7, with TRBD2 matching 7 bases. The V and J ends lost 5 bases and 0 bases, in that order; junction bases with no gene match: 10. The CDR3 length is 16 residues. Germline values: CDR1 SGHVS, CDR2 FQNEAQ. CDR3 DNA: TGTGCCAGCAGCAGGGAGGGTACTAAGAGCTCCTACGAGCAGTACTTC. It yields the protein CASSREGTKSSYEQYF.

V gene TRBV7-3 combines with J gene TRBJ1-1; perhaps TRBD1 as D (5 bases). The ends were cut back, 0 bases at V and 10 bases at J, with 15 bases in the middle. Germline loops: CDR1 SGHTA, CDR2 FQGTGA. There are 14 residues in the CDR3. Written as DNA, the CDR3 is TGTGCCAGCAGCTTAACTGGGCAGGGTGGCGGAGCTTTCTTT. Translated: CASSLTGQGGGAFF.

This clone came up a few times. The chain is built from TRBV6-1 and TRBJ2-1, with TRBD2 identical over 12 bases. This CDR3 spans 16 amino acids. Per germline, CDR1 MNHNS and CDR2 SASEGT. V shed 2 bases and J 8 bases; nucleotides not matched to a gene: 7. The CDR3 DNA follows: TGTGCCAGCAGTGAACCGGCTAGCGGGGGGGCCTATGAGCAGTTCTTC. This translates into CASSEPASGGAYEQFF.

The V and J genes are TRBV2 and TRBJ2-1, with 11 bases fitting TRBD1. CDR3 length: 16 residues. Germline values: CDR1 SNHLY, CDR2 FYNNEI. V was pared by 3 bases and J by 6 bases, with 7 bases of the junction left unmatched. CDR3: CASSEPLDRGRNEQFF. In DNA form, the CDR3 reads TGTGCCAGCAGTGAGCCCTTGGACAGGGGGCGCAATGAGCAGTTCTTC.

In its sample, this clone was seen once. The chain uses TRBV30 and TRBJ1-5; D not resolved. Germline V gene sequence: CDR1 GTSNPN, CDR2 SVGIG (reference sequence). With 2 bases removed from V and 2 bases from J, the gap between germline ends came to 4 bases. The CDR3 sequence is 12 residues long. The CDR3 bases are TGTGCCTGGAGTCCAGGCAATCAGCCCCAGCATTTT. It specifies CAWSPGNQPQHF.

This clone is a singleton in its sample. V gene TRBV5-6 combines with J gene TRBJ2-7; TRBD1 aligns across 9 bases. The length of the CDR3 is 13 residues. Germline V gene lookup returns CDR1 SGHDT and CDR2 YYEEEE. With V trimmed by 5 bases and J by 2 bases, 2 bases remained unmatched. The CDR3 spells CASSRTGAYEQYF. DNA of the CDR3: TGTGCCAGCAGTCGGACAGGGGCCTACGAGCAGTACTTC.

This clone has a handful of counts. The rearrangement joins TRBV6-5 to TRBJ2-7, with D possibly TRBD1 on 5 matching bases. Trimming removed 5 bases at V and 1 base at J, with 12 bases between. This CDR3 comprises 14 residues. Germline V gene sequence: CDR1 MNHEY, CDR2 SVGAGI. The chain's CDR3 is CASSILPGSYEQYF. DNA of the CDR3: TGTGCCAGCAGTATACTGCCAGGGTCCTACGAGCAGTACTTC.